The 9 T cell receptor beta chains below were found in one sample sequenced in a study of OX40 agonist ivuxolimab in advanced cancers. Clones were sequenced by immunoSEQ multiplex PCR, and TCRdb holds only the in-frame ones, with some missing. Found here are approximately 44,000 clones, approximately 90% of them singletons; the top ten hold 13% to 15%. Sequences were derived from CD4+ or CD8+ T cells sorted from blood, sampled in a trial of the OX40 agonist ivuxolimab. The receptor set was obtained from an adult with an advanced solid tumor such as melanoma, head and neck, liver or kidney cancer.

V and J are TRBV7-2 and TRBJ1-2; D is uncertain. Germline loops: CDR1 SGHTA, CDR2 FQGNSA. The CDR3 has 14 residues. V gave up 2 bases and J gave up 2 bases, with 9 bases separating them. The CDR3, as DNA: TGTGCCAGCAGCTTATCGACTCCCAACTATGGCTACACCTTC. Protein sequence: CASSLSTPNYGYTF.

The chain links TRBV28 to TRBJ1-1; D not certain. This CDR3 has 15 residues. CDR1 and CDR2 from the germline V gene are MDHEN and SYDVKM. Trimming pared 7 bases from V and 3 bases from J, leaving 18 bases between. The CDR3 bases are TGTGCCAGCACCTCCCCGGGAGGATATTACACTGAAGCTTTCTTT. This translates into CASTSPGGYYTEAFF. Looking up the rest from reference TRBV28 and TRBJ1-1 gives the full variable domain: DVKVTQSSRYLVKRTGEKVFLECVQDMDHENMFWYRQDPGLGLRLIYFSYDVKMKEKGDIPEGYSVSREKKERFSLILESASTNQTSMYLCASTSPGGYYTEAFFGQGTRLTVV.

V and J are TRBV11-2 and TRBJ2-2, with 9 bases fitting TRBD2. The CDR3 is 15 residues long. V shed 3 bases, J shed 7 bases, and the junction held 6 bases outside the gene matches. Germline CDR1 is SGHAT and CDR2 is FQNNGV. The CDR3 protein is CASSFWREGIGELFF. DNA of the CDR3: TGTGCCAGCAGCTTCTGGCGGGAGGGCATCGGGGAGCTGTTTTTT.

The CDR3, as DNA: TGCAGCGTGCGGACCGGGAACTCCTACGAGCAGTACTTC. It yields the protein CSVRTGNSYEQYF. The chain employs TRBV29-1 and TRBJ2-7; a possible D gene is TRBD2 (5 bases). In germline, CDR1 is SQVTM, CDR2 ANQGSEA. Trimming removed 6 bases at V and 0 bases at J, with 12 bases between. The CDR3 runs 13 residues.

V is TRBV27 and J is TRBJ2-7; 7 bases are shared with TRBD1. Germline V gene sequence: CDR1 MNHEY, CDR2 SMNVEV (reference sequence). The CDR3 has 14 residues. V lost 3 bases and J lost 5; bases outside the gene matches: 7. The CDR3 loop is CASSFRTGGHEQYF. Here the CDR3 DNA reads TGTGCCAGCAGTTTCAGGACAGGTGGCCACGAGCAGTACTTC.

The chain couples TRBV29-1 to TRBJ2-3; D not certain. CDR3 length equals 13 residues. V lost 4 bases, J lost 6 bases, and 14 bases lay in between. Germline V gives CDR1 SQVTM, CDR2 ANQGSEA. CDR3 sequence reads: CSVVGYKADTQYF. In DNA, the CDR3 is TGCAGCGTTGTAGGCTATAAGGCGGATACGCAGTATTTT.

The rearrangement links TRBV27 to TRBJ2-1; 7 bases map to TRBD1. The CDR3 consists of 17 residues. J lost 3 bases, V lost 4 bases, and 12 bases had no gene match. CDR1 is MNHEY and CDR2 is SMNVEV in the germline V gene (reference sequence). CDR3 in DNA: TGTGCCAGCAGTTCACCCCAAACAGGGGTCGACTACAATGAGCAGTTCTTC. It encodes CASSSPQTGVDYNEQFF.

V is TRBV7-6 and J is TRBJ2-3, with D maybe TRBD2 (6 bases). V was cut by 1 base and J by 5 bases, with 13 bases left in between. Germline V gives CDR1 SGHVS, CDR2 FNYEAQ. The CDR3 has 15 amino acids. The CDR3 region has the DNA TGTGCCAGCAGCTTAGGGGGTCCGGGACTAGATACGCAGTATTTT. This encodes CASSLGGPGLDTQYF.

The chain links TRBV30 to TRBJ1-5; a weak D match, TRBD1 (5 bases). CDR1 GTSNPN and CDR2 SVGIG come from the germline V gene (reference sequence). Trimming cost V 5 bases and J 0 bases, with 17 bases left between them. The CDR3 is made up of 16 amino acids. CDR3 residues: CAWGDGTSYSNQPQHF. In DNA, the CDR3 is TGTGCCTGGGGGGACGGAACATCCTATAGCAATCAGCCCCAGCATTTT.